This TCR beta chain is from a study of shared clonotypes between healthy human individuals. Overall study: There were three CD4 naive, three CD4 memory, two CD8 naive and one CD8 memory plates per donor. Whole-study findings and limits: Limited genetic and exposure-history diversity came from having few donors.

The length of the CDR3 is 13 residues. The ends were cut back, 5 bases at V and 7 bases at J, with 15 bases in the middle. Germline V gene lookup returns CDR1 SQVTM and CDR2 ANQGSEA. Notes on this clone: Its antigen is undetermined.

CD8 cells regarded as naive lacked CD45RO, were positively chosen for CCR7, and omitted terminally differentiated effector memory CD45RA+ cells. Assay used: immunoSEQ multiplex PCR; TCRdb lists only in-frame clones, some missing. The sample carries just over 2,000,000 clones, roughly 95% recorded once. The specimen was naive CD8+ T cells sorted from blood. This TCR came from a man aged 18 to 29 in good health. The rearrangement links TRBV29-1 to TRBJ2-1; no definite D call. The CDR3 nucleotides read TGCAGCGTTTATCAGGATTCCCCAAATGAGCAGTTCTTC. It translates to CSVYQDSPNEQFF.